The clone carrying this TCR beta chain was detected many times. Until they underwent thyroid surgery, no patient had received any treatment. This sample is part of a study of metastatic and nonmetastatic thyroid tumors. With MiXCR, TCRdb called clones anew from the PCR reads. This repertoire shows roughly 22,000 clones, 13% found once; its top ten account for about 13%. Sample: blood. This clonotype was sampled from a female donor with papillary thyroid cancer or a benign thyroid nodule (not recorded which). Some clones in this sample may be carry-over from other donors' samples.

Here the CDR3 DNA reads TGTGCCACCAGTGATCCTCGACAGGGAGGGTATGAGACCCAGTACTTC. Its translation is CATSDPRQGGYETQYF. The chain uses TRBV24-1 and TRBJ2-5; D assignment may be TRBD1 or TRBD2 (7 bases each). The CDR3 is made up of 16 amino acids. Deletions cut 3 bases from V and 5 bases from J, with 18 bases between. Germline lookup yields CDR1 KGHDR and CDR2 SFDVKD.